This T cell receptor (beta chain) originates from a study of T cells in Graves' hyperthyroidism and ophthalmopathy. Researchers amplified the TCR beta CDR3 regions from RNA transcripts. First-round RT-PCR targeting the TCR CDR3 was performed with the HTBI primer set. TCRdb re-derived calls from the multiplex PCR reads in MiXCR, one entry per CDR3 protein. Here the sample spans about 610,000 distinct CDR3 sequences, about 15% being singletons. CDR3 length equals 17 residues. Germline V gene lookup returns CDR1 SNHLY and CDR2 FYNNEI. V shed 5 bases and J shed 6 bases, with 23 bases lying between them. In its sample, this clonotype was seen many times.

What was sequenced was blood. The TCR comes from a woman aged 40 to 50 with Graves' ophthalmopathy. The V call is TRBV2, the J call TRBJ1-5, with TRBD1 as a possible D gene (6 bases). DNA for the CDR3: TGTGCCAGCAGTCGTGGACAGAATGAAATCTTCGGTCAGCCCCAGCATTTT. The encoded protein is CASSRGQNEIFGQPQHF.